Listed below are T cell receptor beta chains from one sample, sequenced in a study of blood T cell repertoires in COVID-19. Sequencing was performed with immunoSEQ multiplex PCR; in TCRdb, only in-frame clones are kept and a portion is missing. The sample yields about 150,000 clones, about 83% seen once. Sequenced input: peripheral blood. The receptors originated from a man aged 45 to 65 with acute or convalescent COVID-19. Each CDR3 is given with its conserved first and last residue. The D gene is left open where the match is weak. Only some rows state a clone size, as once, few, many or a class for expanded clones.

TGTGCCAGCAGTTTATTTATCGGGCAGGGGGGTGTCGGGGAGCTGTTTTTT | CASSLFIGQGGVGELFF | NA | TRBJ2-2 | NA | TRBV27
TGTGCCAGCAGCCAAGATCCTAGCTTGGAGACCCAGTACTTC | CASSQDPSLETQYF | NA | TRBJ2-5 | once | TRBV4-2
TGTGCCAGCAGCCTAAGTGCTAAGTGGGACAGATTGAACACTGAAGCTTTCTTT | CASSLSAKWDRLNTEAFF | TRBD1 | TRBJ1-1 | NA | TRBV7-9
TGTGCCATCAGACCCGGGACCGACCAGGGGTTAACAAAGACCCAGTACTTC | CAIRPGTDQGLTKTQYF | NA | TRBJ2-5 | NA | TRBV10-3
TGTGCCAGCAGCTTGACAGGGGTCTATAATTCACCCCTCCACTTT | CASSLTGVYNSPLHF | TRBD1 | TRBJ1-6 | once | TRBV27
TGCGCCAGCAGTTGGGGACTAGCGGGCTACAATGAGCAGTTCTTC | CASSWGLAGYNEQFF | TRBD2 | TRBJ2-1 | NA | TRBV5-1
TGTGCCAGCAGCAGGTCCCAAGGCACCGGGGAGCTGTTTTTT | CASSRSQGTGELFF | NA | TRBJ2-2 | NA | TRBV6-5
TGTGCCAGCACTGGGGGGGACTATGGAGGGACCCAGTACTTC | CASTGGDYGGTQYF | TRBD2 | TRBJ2-5 | NA | TRBV6-5
TGTGCCATAAGGGGGCGGGGTATCCACAATGAGCAGTTCTTC | CAIRGRGIHNEQFF | NA | TRBJ2-1 | NA | TRBV27
TGTGCCAGCAGCCAAGGGTCCGGTCTCTATGGCTACACCTTC | CASSQGSGLYGYTF | NA | TRBJ1-2 | NA | TRBV14
TGTGCCATCAGTGAAAGAAGGGGGGATACGCAGTATTTT | CAISERRGDTQYF | NA | TRBJ2-3 | NA | TRBV10-3
TGTGCCAGCAGTGAACGGACAGGGACTACAGATACGCAGTATTTT | CASSERTGTTDTQYF | TRBD1 | TRBJ2-3 | once | TRBV6-1
TGTGCCAGCAGCTTCCGATGGGGGGACATTCAGTACTTC | CASSFRWGDIQYF | NA | TRBJ2-4 | NA | TRBV11-3
TGTGCCAGCAGGGCGGACAGGCGAAATCAGCCCCAGCATTTT | CASRADRRNQPQHF | TRBD1 | TRBJ1-5 | NA | TRBV6-6